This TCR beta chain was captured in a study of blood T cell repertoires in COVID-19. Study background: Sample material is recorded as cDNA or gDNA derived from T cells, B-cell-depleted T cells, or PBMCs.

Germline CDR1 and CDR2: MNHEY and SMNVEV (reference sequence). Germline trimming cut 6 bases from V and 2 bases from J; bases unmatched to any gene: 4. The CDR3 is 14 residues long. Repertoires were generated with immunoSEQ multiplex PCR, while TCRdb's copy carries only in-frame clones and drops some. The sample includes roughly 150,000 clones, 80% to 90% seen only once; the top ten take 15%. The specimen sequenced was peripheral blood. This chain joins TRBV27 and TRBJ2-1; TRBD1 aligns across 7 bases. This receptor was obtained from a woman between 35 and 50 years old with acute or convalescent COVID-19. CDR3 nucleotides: TGTGCCAGCAGAAGACAGGGCGCCTACAATGAGCAGTTCTTC. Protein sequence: CASRRQGAYNEQFF.